One and the same sample provided the 24 T cell receptor beta chains below, sequenced in a study of PD-1 blockade in classical Hodgkin lymphoma. TCRdb's copy holds only in-frame clones and misses some; the assay was immunoSEQ multiplex PCR. The table shows 55,000 to 80,000 clones, with roughly 91% occurring only once. Patients all relapsed after autologous stem cell transplantation, and there was variation in brentuximab vedotin exposure. The sequenced sample was peripheral blood mononuclear cells (PBMCs), obtained at baseline. The source is a human donor with classical Hodgkin lymphoma.

This chain links TRBV19 with TRBJ2-7, with D hard to call. V was trimmed by 3 bases and J by 0 bases, leaving 18 bases between them. CDR1 and CDR2 from the germline V gene are LNHDA and SQIVND (reference sequence). This CDR3 is built from 17 residues. The CDR3 DNA follows: TGTGCCAGTAGTATGGGGTACCAGTCCCCACTCTCCTACGAGCAGTACTTC. Protein sequence: CASSMGYQSPLSYEQYF.

CDR3 loop: CAWSVTGTYEQYF. CDR3 DNA: TGTGCCTGGAGTGTAACAGGAACCTACGAGCAGTACTTC. The V and J genes are TRBV30 and TRBJ2-7; D perhaps matches TRBD1 (5 bases). Germline CDR1 reads GTSNPN; CDR2 reads SVGIG (reference sequence). This CDR3 has 13 residues. Deletions cut 0 bases from V and 2 bases from J, with 8 bases between. The complete variable domain, with remaining parts taken from reference TRBV30 and TRBJ2-7, reads SQTIHQWPATLVQPVGSPLSLECTVEGTSNPNLYWYRQAAGRGLQLLFYSVGIGQISSEVPQNLSASRPQDRQFILSSKKLLLSDSGFYLCAWSVTGTYEQYFGPGTRLTVT.

This chain joins TRBV6-6 and TRBJ1-2; 7 positions agree with TRBD1. This CDR3 region has 14 residues. With 0 bases clipped from V and 6 bases from J, the junction kept 4 bases outside the gene matches. CDR1 is MNHNY, CDR2 SVGAGI, per germline (reference sequence). The CDR3 DNA reads TGTGCCAGCAGTTACTCGGCAGGGGGTAATGGCTACACCTTC. This gives the protein CASSYSAGGNGYTF.

This rearrangement joins TRBV7-9 to TRBJ2-7; no clear D. Trimming shortened V by 3 bases and J by 4 bases, and 7 bases separated the two germline ends. The CDR3 length is 12 residues. The germline V gene has CDR1 SEHNR and CDR2 FQNEAQ (reference sequence). The DNA of the CDR3 is TGTGCCAGCAGCTTTTTAGGGTACGAGCAGTACTTC. This translates into CASSFLGYEQYF.

The CDR3 DNA sequence: TGTGCCAGCAGTGAAAGACACGTTTCCTATAGCAATCAGCCCCAGCATTTT. Amino acid sequence: CASSERHVSYSNQPQHF. The V gene is TRBV6-1, the J gene TRBJ1-5; D is unclear. This CDR3 region has 17 residues. Germline V CDR1 and CDR2: MNHNS, SASEGT. The V end lost 2 bases, the J end lost 0 bases, and 14 bases lay between the germline ends.

CDR3 protein: CASSRDRANEKLFF. The DNA for the CDR3 is TGTGCCAGCAGCCGGGACAGAGCGAATGAAAAACTGTTTTTT. V usage is TRBV28 and J usage is TRBJ1-4; 7 bases line up with TRBD1. The CDR3 sequence is 14 residues long. V lost 6 bases, J lost 5 bases, and 6 bases stayed unmatched. CDR1 is MDHEN and CDR2 is SYDVKM in the germline V gene.

On this clone: One junction end does not reproduce the germline sequence, and a read error may be involved. The chain couples TRBV10-3 to TRBJ2-7, with unresolved D. Germline V lookup: CDR1 ENHRY, CDR2 SYGVKD. The CDR3 covers 16 residues. The CDR3 here is CAIGDPGPHPSYEQYF. The CDR3, as DNA: TGTGCCATCGGTGACCCCGGGCCCCACCCTTCCTACGAGCAGTACTTC.

This chain connects TRBV11-3 to TRBJ2-6; D gene uncertain. Per the germline V gene, CDR1 is SGHNT and CDR2 is YENEEA. The V end was cut by 5 bases, the J end by 5 bases, with 22 bases between. The CDR3 runs to 18 residues. CDR3 coding DNA: TGTGCCAGCAGCAGTCGAGAATCTCGACAAAGTCGGGCCAACGTCCTGACTTTC. This gives the protein CASSSRESRQSRANVLTF. Drawing the rest from reference TRBV11-3 and TRBJ2-6, the complete variable domain is EAGVVQSPRYKIIEKKQPVAFWCNPISGHNTLYWYLQNLGQGPELLIRYENEEAVDDSQLPKDRFSAERLKGVDSTLKIQPAELGDSAVYLCASSSRESRQSRANVLTFGAGSRLTVL.

The chain uses TRBV9 and TRBJ2-7; D not certain. Germline values: CDR1 SGDLS, CDR2 YYNGEE. There are 14 residues in the CDR3. With 0 bases removed from V and 3 bases from J, the gap between germline ends came to 10 bases. The CDR3 region has the DNA TGTGCCAGCAGCGTAGAGGGCGATCACTACGAGCAGTACTTC. Translating gives CASSVEGDHYEQYF.

The chain links TRBV7-8 to TRBJ1-4, with D perhaps TRBD1 (5 bases). Germline V gene data show CDR1 as SGHVS and CDR2 as FQNEAQ. The CDR3 covers 14 residues. Trimming removed 1 base from V and 8 bases from J, with 11 bases in between. This CDR3 reads CASSLGGVWEKLFF. The CDR3 DNA reads TGTGCCAGCAGCTTAGGGGGGGTATGGGAAAAACTGTTTTTT.

The rearrangement uses TRBV18 and TRBJ2-2; 11 bases map to TRBD2. The CDR3 has 17 amino acids. The germline gives CDR1 KGHSH, CDR2 LQKENI. V shed 2 bases and J 3 bases; nucleotides not matched to a gene: 5. Here the CDR3 DNA reads TGTGCCAGCTCACCAACTAGCGGGGGACGCGACACCGGGGAGCTGTTTTTT. It yields the protein CASSPTSGGRDTGELFF. The complete variable domain, with remaining parts taken from reference TRBV18 and TRBJ2-2, reads NAGVMQNPRHLVRRRGQEARLRCSPMKGHSHVYWYRQLPEEGLKFMVYLQKENIIDESGMPKERFSAEFPKEGPSILRIQQVVRGDSAAYFCASSPTSGGRDTGELFFGEGSRLTVL.

This chain links TRBV5-8 with TRBJ2-2; a possible D gene is TRBD1 (5 bases). There are 16 residues in the CDR3. CDR1 and CDR2 from the germline V gene are SGHTS and YDEGEE. With 4 bases removed from V and 0 bases from J, the gap between germline ends came to 13 bases. DNA of the CDR3: TGTGCCAGCAGCCCTTTCTGGACATCGAACACCGGGGAGCTGTTTTTT. Protein product: CASSPFWTSNTGELFF.

This chain uses TRBV5-1 with TRBJ2-1, with a weak D call TRBD2 (6 bases). The length of the CDR3 is 16 residues. From germline, CDR1 is SGHRS and CDR2 YFSETQ. V lost 1 base and J lost 0, with 11 bases in between. The CDR3 DNA reads as TGCGCCAGCAGCTTGAATTGGGGGGACTCCTACAATGAGCAGTTCTTC. It codes for CASSLNWGDSYNEQFF. The whole variable domain, remainder taken from reference TRBV5-1 and TRBJ2-1, is KAGVTQTPRYLIKTRGQQVTLSCSPISGHRSVSWYQQTPGQGLQFLFEYFSETQRNKGNFPGRFSGRQFSNSRSEMNVSTLELGDSALYLCASSLNWGDSYNEQFFGPGTRLTVL.

The V gene is TRBV9, the J gene TRBJ2-7; D unclear. CDR3 length: 13 amino acids. V was clipped by 0 bases and J by 4 bases, with 8 bases between them. The germline V gene encodes CDR1 SGDLS and CDR2 YYNGEE. The CDR3 sequence: CASSVGVGYEQYF. The CDR3 region has the DNA TGTGCCAGCAGCGTAGGTGTGGGATACGAGCAGTACTTC.

The chain has TRBV4-2 and TRBJ2-3, with D possibly matching TRBD2 (7 bases). Trimming stripped 2 bases from V and 2 bases from J, with 26 bases between. CDR1 and CDR2 from the germline V gene are LGHNA and YNFKEQ. CDR3 length equals 20 residues. The CDR3 loop reads CASSQTTGGRKWAYTDTQYF. CDR3 DNA: TGTGCCAGCAGCCAAACGACCGGGGGGCGTAAGTGGGCCTACACAGATACGCAGTATTTT.

The chain links TRBV30 to TRBJ1-2; 7 bases line up with TRBD1. This CDR3 is built from 14 residues. CDR1 GTSNPN and CDR2 SVGIG come from the germline V gene (reference sequence). J gave up 4 bases and V 3 bases, and 8 bases lay outside the gene matches. The CDR3 here is CAWSTTGLVYGYTF. The CDR3 nucleotides read TGTGCCTGGAGCACGACAGGGTTGGTCTATGGCTACACCTTC.

This chain links TRBV2 with TRBJ1-1; D is undetermined. The CDR3 has 15 residues. CDR1 is SNHLY, CDR2 FYNNEI, per germline. The V end was cut by 7 bases, the J end by 1 base, with 16 bases between. This chain's CDR3 is CASNMMEGGNTEAFF. The DNA for the CDR3 is TGTGCCAGCAATATGATGGAAGGAGGGAACACTGAAGCTTTCTTT.

The rearrangement links TRBV29-1 to TRBJ2-6, with D unresolved. This CDR3 has 15 amino acids. CDR1 is SQVTM, CDR2 ANQGSEA, per germline. Trimming stripped 4 bases from V and 4 bases from J, with 14 bases between. CDR3 coding DNA: TGCAGCGTTGCCCCGGCTCCTCTCGGGGCCAACGTCCTGACTTTC. Its translation is CSVAPAPLGANVLTF.

The rearrangement links TRBV4-1 to TRBJ2-7; D remains ambiguous. The CDR3 consists of 13 residues. Per germline, CDR1 MGHRA and CDR2 YSYEKL. V was pared by 3 bases and J by 4 bases, with 10 bases between. In DNA form, the CDR3 reads TGCGCCAGCAGCCAGACCGGCGAATACGAGCAGTACTTC. Amino acids: CASSQTGEYEQYF.

The chain joins TRBV30 to TRBJ2-3; a possible D gene is TRBD1 (5 bases). V was trimmed by 8 bases and J by 1 base, leaving 13 bases between them. Germline CDR1 reads GTSNPN; CDR2 reads SVGIG (reference sequence). This CDR3 is 13 amino acids long. CDR3 DNA sequence: TGTGCCGGGGCCAACCAGGGCACAGATACGCAGTATTTT. Translating gives CAGANQGTDTQYF.

This clone has only one observation. The chain uses TRBV5-1 and TRBJ2-7; D gene uncertain. Germline values: CDR1 SGHRS, CDR2 YFSETQ. V was cut by 2 bases and J by 2 bases, with 11 bases left in between. This CDR3 has 14 amino acids. The CDR3 loop is CASSLRSQPYEQYF. As DNA, the CDR3 is TGCGCCAGCAGCTTACGTTCCCAGCCCTACGAGCAGTACTTC.

This clone is a singleton in its sample. The gene calls are TRBV7-6 and TRBJ2-1, with D perhaps given as TRBD1 or TRBD2 (6 bases each). The CDR3 runs to 19 residues. Looked up from germline, CDR1 is SGHVS and CDR2 is FNYEAQ. Deletions cut 2 bases from V and 0 bases from J, with 20 bases between. The CDR3 sequence is CASSLLRGDQLYSYNEQFF. CDR3 coding DNA: TGTGCCAGCAGCTTACTAAGGGGGGACCAACTATACTCCTACAATGAGCAGTTCTTC.

V is TRBV18 and J is TRBJ2-7; 7 bases fit TRBD2. Germline trimming cut 3 bases from V and 6 bases from J; bases unmatched to any gene: 17. CDR1 and CDR2 (germline): KGHSH, LQKENI. The CDR3 covers 17 residues. Written as DNA, the CDR3 is TGTGCCAGCTCACCCCCGAAAAGGGGAGGGTGGGAAGGCGAGCAGTACTTC. This translates into CASSPPKRGGWEGEQYF. Full variable domain (outside the CDR3, taken from reference TRBV18 and TRBJ2-7): NAGVMQNPRHLVRRRGQEARLRCSPMKGHSHVYWYRQLPEEGLKFMVYLQKENIIDESGMPKERFSAEFPKEGPSILRIQQVVRGDSAAYFCASSPPKRGGWEGEQYFGPGTRLTVT.

The chain is built from TRBV18 and TRBJ2-2; D unresolved. V dropped 8 bases and J dropped 0 bases, with 10 bases sitting between them. Germline V gives CDR1 KGHSH, CDR2 LQKENI. This CDR3 comprises 14 residues. The CDR3 coding sequence is TGTGCCAGCGCGAGGCCCGCGAACACCGGGGAGCTGTTTTTT. As protein: CASARPANTGELFF. The full variable domain, rest sourced from reference TRBV18 and TRBJ2-2, is NAGVMQNPRHLVRRRGQEARLRCSPMKGHSHVYWYRQLPEEGLKFMVYLQKENIIDESGMPKERFSAEFPKEGPSILRIQQVVRGDSAAYFCASARPANTGELFFGEGSRLTVL.